Listed below are T cell receptor beta chains from one sample, sequenced in a study of identical twins. TCRdb recomputed calls from the 5' RACE reads with MiXCR, one row per CDR3 protein. The sample lists under 500,000 distinct CDR3 sequences, roughly an eighth occurring once. This sample also belongs to another study, concerning yellow fever vaccine responses in identical twins.

Sequencing was carried out using CD4+ T cells sorted from blood. The receptors here all came from a woman younger than 30 in good health. The CDR3 runs from the conserved cysteine through the conserved F or W. D genes are given only for firm matches. Clone size is shown for a subset of rows, as once, few, many or a class of expanded clone.

size,J,D,V,DNA,CDR3
few,TRBJ2-5,NA,TRBV10-3,TGTGCCATCAGTGTTCAGAACCAAGAGACCCAGTACTTC,CAISVQNQETQYF
NA,TRBJ2-7,TRBD1,TRBV11-2,TGTGCCAGCGGGAGGGACAGGGGCTACGAGCAGTACTTC,CASGRDRGYEQYF
few,TRBJ2-1,TRBD2,TRBV5-1,TGCGCCAGCAGCAGAGGGACTAGCGGGGGGACGAAAACCTACAATGAGCAGTTCTTC,CASSRGTSGGTKTYNEQFF
few,TRBJ2-3,TRBD1,TRBV7-9,TGTGCCAGCAGCCACCCCCCCAGGGGGCTAGATACGCAGTATTTT,CASSHPPRGLDTQYF
few,TRBJ2-1,TRBD1,TRBV7-2,TGTGCCAGCAGCATAAGAGGGACAGGGTTCTACAATGAGCAGTTCTTC,CASSIRGTGFYNEQFF
few,TRBJ2-1,NA,TRBV27,TGTGCCAGCAGTACCCCCTTGGGGGCGGGGGAAGACAATGAGCAGTTCTTC,CASSTPLGAGEDNEQFF
few,TRBJ2-5,NA,TRBV29-1,TGCAGCGTTAGACAGGTCTTAAAGGGAGAGACCCAGTACTTC,CSVRQVLKGETQYF
NA,TRBJ2-7,TRBD2,TRBV20-1,TGCAGTGCTATCCGGGACTACTCCTACGAGCAGTACTTC,CSAIRDYSYEQYF
few,TRBJ1-4,TRBD1,TRBV4-3,TGCGCCAGCAGCCGAAAGGGGGCGGCTAATGAAAAACTGTTTTTT,CASSRKGAANEKLFF
many,TRBJ2-3,TRBD2,TRBV12-3/TRBV12-4,TGTGCCAGCAGTCTGGGACTAGCGGGAGGCACAGATACGCAGTATTTT,CASSLGLAGGTDTQYF
NA,TRBJ2-2,TRBD2,TRBV6-2/TRBV6-3,TGTGCCAGCAGTCGACCGAGACTAGCACCGAACACCGGGGAGCTGTTTTTT,CASSRPRLAPNTGELFF
NA,TRBJ2-2,NA,TRBV29-1,TGCAGTGTCCAGAGGGAGAACACCGGGGAGCTGTTTTTT,CSVQRENTGELFF
NA,TRBJ2-1,TRBD2,TRBV24-1,TGTGCCACCAGTGATACGGGAGGAACCTACAATGAGCAGTTCTTC,CATSDTGGTYNEQFF
NA,TRBJ2-5,TRBD1,TRBV20-1,TGCAGTGCTAGGGACAGGGGGGAGACCCAGTACTTC,CSARDRGETQYF
few,TRBJ2-1,TRBD2,TRBV7-9,TGTGCCAGCAGCAAAATGAGCGGGAAAGCCTACAATGAGCAGTTCTTC,CASSKMSGKAYNEQFF
few,TRBJ1-4,TRBD1,TRBV7-9,TGTGCCAGCAGCTTAGGACAGGGTGAAAATGAAAAACTGTTTTTT,CASSLGQGENEKLFF
many,TRBJ2-2,NA,TRBV5-1,TGCGCCAGCAGCTTGGTCGTTTCCGGGGAGCTGTTTTTT,CASSLVVSGELFF
few,TRBJ2-3,TRBD2,TRBV7-9,TGTGCCAGCAGCCCCCGACTAGCGGTGAGCACAGATACGCAGTATTTT,CASSPRLAVSTDTQYF
NA,TRBJ2-7,NA,TRBV20-1,TGCAGTGCCGATCCCGCGACCCCCGAGCAGTACTTC,CSADPATPEQYF
NA,TRBJ2-7,NA,TRBV3-1,TGTGCCAGCAGCCAAGAAGGCAGGGAACGAGGCGAGCAGTACTTC,CASSQEGRERGEQYF
many,TRBJ2-7,NA,TRBV12-3/TRBV12-4,TGTGCCAGCAGTTTACGCTCAGGGACCAACTCCTACGAGCAGTACTTC,CASSLRSGTNSYEQYF
many,TRBJ2-7,NA,TRBV12-3/TRBV12-4,TGTGCCAGCAGTCGGACAGTAGACGAGCAGTACTTC,CASSRTVDEQYF
NA,TRBJ1-2,TRBD1,TRBV5-1,TGCGCCAGCAGCTTGACCGGGACAGGGGATGGCTACACCTTC,CASSLTGTGDGYTF
few,TRBJ2-1,NA,TRBV3-1,TGTGCCAGCAGCATAGTCAACAATGAGCAGTTCTTC,CASSIVNNEQFF
few,TRBJ2-2,TRBD2,TRBV10-2,TGCGCCAGCAGTGAAAGCGGGTTATTGGCGGGAGACCACGGGGAGCTGTTTTTT,CASSESGLLAGDHGELFF
few,TRBJ2-7,NA,TRBV7-9,TGTGCCAGCAGCTTTTTGGAGGCCTACGAGCAGTACTTC,CASSFLEAYEQYF
NA,TRBJ1-6,NA,TRBV18,TGTGCCAGCTCACCCTACAGGGAGTCACCCCTCCACTTT,CASSPYRESPLHF
NA,TRBJ2-3,TRBD1,TRBV7-2,TGTGCCAGCAGCTTAGTGGGGACAGGTCGTCCAGATACGCAGTATTTT,CASSLVGTGRPDTQYF
few,TRBJ2-5,TRBD2,TRBV28,TGTGCCAGCAGTTTTGGCCGACTAGCGGGACAAGAGACCCAGTACTTC,CASSFGRLAGQETQYF
NA,TRBJ2-1,TRBD1,TRBV24-1,TGTGCCACCAGTGATTTGGTGCGCTCAGGGGGAAATGAGCAGTTCTTC,CATSDLVRSGGNEQFF
few,TRBJ1-5,NA,TRBV7-8,TGTGCCAGCAGCACGAGGGGAGGGAACAATCAGCCCCAGCATTTT,CASSTRGGNNQPQHF
few,TRBJ1-5,TRBD1,TRBV19,TGTGCCAGTAGTCCGGGACAGGGGAGAGGCAATCAGCCCCAGCATTTT,CASSPGQGRGNQPQHF
few,TRBJ1-4,TRBD1,TRBV9,TGTGCCAGCAGCGCCGGGACAGGGGGCCGCGAAAAACTGTTTTTT,CASSAGTGGREKLFF
few,TRBJ2-5,TRBD1,TRBV20-1,TGCAGTGCGAATGGACAGGGACAAGAGACCCAGTACTTC,CSANGQGQETQYF
NA,TRBJ2-3,TRBD2,TRBV20-1,TGCAGTGCTAGTTATCCGACTAGCGGGAAAAATACGCAGTATTTT,CSASYPTSGKNTQYF
NA,TRBJ2-7,NA,TRBV6-5,TGTGCCAGCAGTTGGGCGGGCGGCGAGCAGCACTTC,CASSWAGGEQHF
NA,TRBJ2-3,TRBD2,TRBV12-3/TRBV12-4,TGTGCCAGCAGTTCGAGCGTCCCGGGGGGGGGAACTAGCACAGATACGCAGTATTTT,CASSSSVPGGGTSTDTQYF
few,TRBJ1-5,NA,TRBV4-1,TGCGCCAGCAGCCAAGACCCCTGGGGAGGAGACAATCAGCCCCAGCATTTT,CASSQDPWGGDNQPQHF
many,TRBJ2-3,TRBD2,TRBV29-1,TGCAGCGTTGAATGGCTAGCGGGGCGCGATACGCAGTATTTT,CSVEWLAGRDTQYF
few,TRBJ2-3,NA,TRBV12-3/TRBV12-4,TGTGCCAGCAGTTGGCGGGGGACATTCACAGATACGCAGTATTTT,CASSWRGTFTDTQYF
NA,TRBJ2-1,TRBD1,TRBV7-2,TGTGCCAGCACCACCGCGTCTGGGACAGGGGGCTTCAATGAGCAGTTCTTC,CASTTASGTGGFNEQFF